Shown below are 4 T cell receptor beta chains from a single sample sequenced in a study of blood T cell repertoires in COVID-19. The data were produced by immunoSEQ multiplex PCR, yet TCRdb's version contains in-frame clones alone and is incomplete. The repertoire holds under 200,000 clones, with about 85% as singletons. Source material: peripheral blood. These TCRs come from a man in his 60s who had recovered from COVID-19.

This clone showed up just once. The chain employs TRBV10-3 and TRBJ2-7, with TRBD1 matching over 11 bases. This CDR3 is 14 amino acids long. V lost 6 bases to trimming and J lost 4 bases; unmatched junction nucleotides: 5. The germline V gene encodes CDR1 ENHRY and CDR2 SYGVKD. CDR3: CAIRSGTGGYEQYF. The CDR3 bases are TGTGCCATCAGGTCCGGGACAGGGGGGTACGAGCAGTACTTC.

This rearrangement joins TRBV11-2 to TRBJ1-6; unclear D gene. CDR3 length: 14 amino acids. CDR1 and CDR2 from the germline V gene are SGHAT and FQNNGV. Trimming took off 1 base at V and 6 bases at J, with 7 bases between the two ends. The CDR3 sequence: CASSLGASNSPLHF. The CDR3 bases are TGTGCCAGCAGCTTAGGGGCCAGTAATTCACCCCTCCACTTT.

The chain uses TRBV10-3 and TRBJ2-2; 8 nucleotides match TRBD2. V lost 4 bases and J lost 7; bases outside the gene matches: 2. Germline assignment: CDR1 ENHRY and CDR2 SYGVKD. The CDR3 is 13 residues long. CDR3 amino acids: CAISGTSGGELFF. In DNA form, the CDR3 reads TGTGCCATCAGTGGAACTAGCGGCGGGGAGCTGTTTTTT.

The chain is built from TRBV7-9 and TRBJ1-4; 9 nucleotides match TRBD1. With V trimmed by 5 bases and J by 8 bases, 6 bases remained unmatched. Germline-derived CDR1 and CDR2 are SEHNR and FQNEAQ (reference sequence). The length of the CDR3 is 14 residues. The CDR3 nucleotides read TGTGCCAGCAGCCGGACAGGGGAAAACGAAAAACTGTTTTTT. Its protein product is CASSRTGENEKLFF.